The 8 T cell receptor beta chains below all came from one sample that was sequenced in a study of blood T cell repertoires in COVID-19. TCRdb's copy holds only in-frame clones and misses some; the assay was immunoSEQ multiplex PCR. The table lists more than 300,000 clones, roughly 80% of them singletons, with about 4.8% in the top ten. Input material: PBMCs or T cells enriched from blood (not recorded which). The origin of the receptors is a woman in her forties or fifties who had recovered from COVID-19.

V gene TRBV6-2 or TRBV6-3 combines with J gene TRBJ1-2, with 7 bases lining up with TRBD1. Trimming at V came to 2 bases and at J to 7 bases, leaving 7 bases not matched to a gene. Per germline, CDR1 MNHEY and CDR2 SVGEGT. The CDR3 has 14 amino acids. The CDR3 reads CASSYLQGLGGYTF. CDR3 nucleotides: TGTGCCAGCAGTTACCTACAGGGGCTCGGTGGCTACACCTTC.

This clone was seen just once. The chain uses TRBV11-2 and TRBJ1-2; D might be TRBD1 (6 bases). V lost 4 bases and J 3 bases, leaving 12 bases between the germline ends. The germline V gene encodes CDR1 SGHAT and CDR2 FQNNGV. The CDR3 runs to 14 residues. CDR3 amino acids: CASSSRQVHYGYTF. The CDR3, as DNA: TGTGCCAGCAGCTCCCGACAGGTACACTATGGCTACACCTTC.

This clone was picked up a small number of times. V and J are TRBV19 and TRBJ1-6; 12 bases match TRBD1. Unmatched junction bases numbered 5, after V lost 1 base and J lost 10 bases. The germline V gene has CDR1 LNHDA and CDR2 SQIVND (reference sequence). The CDR3 is made up of 16 amino acids. The CDR3 bases are TGTGCCAGTAGTATAGGGGACAGGGGGCGTGGATCACCCCTCCACTTT. Translating gives CASSIGDRGRGSPLHF.

This rearrangement joins TRBV4-3 to TRBJ2-3; TRBD2 matches at 9 bases. Losses at the gene ends were 1 base for V and 4 bases for J; bases not matched to a gene: 12. The germline V gene has CDR1 LGHNA and CDR2 YSLEER. The CDR3 covers 18 residues. The CDR3 here is CASSQVWRGGDRADTQYF. DNA of the CDR3: TGCGCCAGCAGCCAAGTCTGGCGCGGGGGGGATCGGGCAGATACGCAGTATTTT.

The chain joins TRBV11-1 to TRBJ2-3, with D tentatively TRBD2 (6 bases). The germline CDR1 and CDR2 sequences are SGHAT and FQDESV (reference sequence). CDR3 length: 13 amino acids. Between the trimmed V and J ends, which lost 5 bases and 3 bases, there was a span of 9 bases. The CDR3: CASSDSGTDTQYF. CDR3 bases: TGTGCCAGCAGCGATAGCGGAACAGATACGCAGTATTTT.

This chain uses TRBV19 with TRBJ1-1, with TRBD1 matching 7 bases. Germline lookup yields CDR1 LNHDA and CDR2 SQIVND (reference sequence). The J segment lost 3 bases and the V segment lost 6 bases, leaving 13 bases of the junction unmatched. The CDR3 covers 16 residues. The CDR3 nucleotides read TGTGCCAGTAGCTACAGGGGCAAAGGTTTGGACACTGAAGCTTTCTTT. It codes for CASSYRGKGLDTEAFF.

The J gene is TRBJ1-2, the V gene TRBV30; TRBD1 might be the D (6 bases). The germline V gene encodes CDR1 GTSNPN and CDR2 SVGIG (reference sequence). With 0 bases removed from V and 8 bases from J, the gap between germline ends came to 16 bases. The CDR3 extends over 14 amino acids. CDR3 DNA sequence: TGTGCCTGGAGTGTACTCAGGGGAACTGGAGGCTACACCTTC. Amino acid sequence: CAWSVLRGTGGYTF.

The chain is built from TRBV5-1 and TRBJ1-2; 7 bases match TRBD1. The CDR3 is 16 residues long. From germline, CDR1 is SGHRS and CDR2 YFSETQ. Unmatched junction bases numbered 9, after V lost 4 bases and J lost 0 bases. Here the CDR3 reads CASSHGTASANYGYTF. CDR3 coding DNA: TGCGCCAGCAGCCACGGGACAGCAAGTGCTAACTATGGCTACACCTTC.